This note documents a single T cell receptor (beta chain) sequence. Its recognized antigen is unknown. The record has no base qualities; no much larger clone is one base away. TCRbeta CDR3 regions were amplified from genomic DNA using the immunoSEQ Assay, a bias-controlled multiplex PCR. In the original analysis: The number of nucleated cells in each sample was estimated from the amplification of reference gene primers within the assay. To quantify the absolute abundance of each unique TCRbeta CDR3 rearrangement, sequence reads were collapsed and filtered. For each sample, productive Simpson clonality was calculated by taking the square root of Simpson's diversity index across productive rearrangements. This is the immuneACCESS table as TCRdb keeps it, with only in-frame sequences that have V and J called. A part of the clones is gone; compared with another copy, unresolved V genes explain less than half, and the rest is unexplained. V, J and clone size are taken as reported in that table, and D and trimming were inferred from the DNA itself. The sample contains more than 95,000 clones, 75% to 95% of them found a single time. Less than 2% of the sample is in the top ten clones.

Each collaborating institution followed its own protocols to collect whole blood in K2EDTA tubes. For TCRbeta analysis, collaborators shipped samples as frozen whole blood, isolated PBMCs, or DNA extracted from either of those sample types. These data are taken from a study of blood T cell repertoires in COVID-19 (dated by TCRdb to the early 2020s). About the full investigation: Samples covering the acute and convalescent phases of COVID-19 were provided by collaborators in the United States, Italy and Spain. Subjects who had been exposed to COVID-19, were actively infected with it, or had recovered from it provided the deeply sampled blood TCRbeta repertoires that made up the dataset. The prospective study material was composed of cDNA or gDNA derived from T cells, B-cell-depleted T cells, or PBMCs. The samples were drawn from two sources: the first 160 participants of the ongoing ImmuneRACE study, and 1,000 to 1,500 subjects contributed by 6 global collaborators. Where HLA class I and class II types were available, the types were taken from metadata supplied by the sample provider, not from assay-based typing. The repertoires were released in a freely available public database intended as a resource for research on the immune response to SARS-CoV-2. Nearly every sample came with metadata listing a de-identified subject ID, COVID-19 status, age in years and sex.

Overall study outcomes, separate from this receptor: The amount of clinical and demographic metadata varied by source and participant and was provided uncurated.

Trimming costs V 6 bases and J 4 bases, and their ends lie 12 bases apart. CDR1 and CDR2 were assigned from the germline V gene as SNHLY and FYNNEI. The CDR3 spans 13 residues, from the cysteine through the phenylalanine. Only CDR3 DNA is held: 39 bases, read in frame from base 1. This sequence originates from a human donor with active COVID-19. The donor label of this sample is uncertain. Source material: peripheral blood. The chain is assembled from TRBV2 and TRBJ1-1; a tentative D call is TRBD1 (5 bases match). The CDR3 corresponds to CASRRQGGTEAFF. The nucleotide sequence reads TGTGCCAGCAGAAGGCAGGGTGGCACTGAAGCTTTCTTT.